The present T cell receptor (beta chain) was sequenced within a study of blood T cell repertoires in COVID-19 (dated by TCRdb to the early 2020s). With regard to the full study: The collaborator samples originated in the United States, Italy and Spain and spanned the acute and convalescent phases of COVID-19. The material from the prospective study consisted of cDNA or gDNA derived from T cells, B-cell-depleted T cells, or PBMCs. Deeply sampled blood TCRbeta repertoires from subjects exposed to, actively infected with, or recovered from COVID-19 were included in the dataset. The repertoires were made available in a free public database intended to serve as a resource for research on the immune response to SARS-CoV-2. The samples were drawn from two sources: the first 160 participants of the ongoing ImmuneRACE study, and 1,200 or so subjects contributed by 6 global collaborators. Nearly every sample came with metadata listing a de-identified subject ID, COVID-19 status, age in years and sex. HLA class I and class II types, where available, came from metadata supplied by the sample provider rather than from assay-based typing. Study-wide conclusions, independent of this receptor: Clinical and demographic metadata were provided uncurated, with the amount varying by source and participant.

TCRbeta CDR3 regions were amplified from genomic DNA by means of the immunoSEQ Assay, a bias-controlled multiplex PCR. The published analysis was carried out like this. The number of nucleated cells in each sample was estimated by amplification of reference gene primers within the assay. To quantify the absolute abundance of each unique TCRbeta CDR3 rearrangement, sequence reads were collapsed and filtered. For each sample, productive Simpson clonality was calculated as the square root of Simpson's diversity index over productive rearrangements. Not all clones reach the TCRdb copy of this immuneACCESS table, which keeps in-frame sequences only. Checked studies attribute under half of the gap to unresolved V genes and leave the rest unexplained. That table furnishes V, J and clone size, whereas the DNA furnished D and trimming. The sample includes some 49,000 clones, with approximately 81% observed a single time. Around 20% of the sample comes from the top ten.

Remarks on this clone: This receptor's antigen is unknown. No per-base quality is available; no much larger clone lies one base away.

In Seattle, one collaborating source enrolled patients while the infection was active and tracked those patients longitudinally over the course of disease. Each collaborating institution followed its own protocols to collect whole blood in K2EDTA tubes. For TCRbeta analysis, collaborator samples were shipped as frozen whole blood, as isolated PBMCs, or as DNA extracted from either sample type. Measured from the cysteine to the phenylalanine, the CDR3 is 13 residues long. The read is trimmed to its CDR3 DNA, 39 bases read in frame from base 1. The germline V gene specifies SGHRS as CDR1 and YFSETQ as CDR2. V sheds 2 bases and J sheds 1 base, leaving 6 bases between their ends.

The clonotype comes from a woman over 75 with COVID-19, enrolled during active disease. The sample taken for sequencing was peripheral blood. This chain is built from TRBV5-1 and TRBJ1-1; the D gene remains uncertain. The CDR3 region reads CASSLGGNTEAFF. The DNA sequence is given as TGCGCCAGCAGCTTAGGAGGGAACACTGAAGCTTTCTTT.